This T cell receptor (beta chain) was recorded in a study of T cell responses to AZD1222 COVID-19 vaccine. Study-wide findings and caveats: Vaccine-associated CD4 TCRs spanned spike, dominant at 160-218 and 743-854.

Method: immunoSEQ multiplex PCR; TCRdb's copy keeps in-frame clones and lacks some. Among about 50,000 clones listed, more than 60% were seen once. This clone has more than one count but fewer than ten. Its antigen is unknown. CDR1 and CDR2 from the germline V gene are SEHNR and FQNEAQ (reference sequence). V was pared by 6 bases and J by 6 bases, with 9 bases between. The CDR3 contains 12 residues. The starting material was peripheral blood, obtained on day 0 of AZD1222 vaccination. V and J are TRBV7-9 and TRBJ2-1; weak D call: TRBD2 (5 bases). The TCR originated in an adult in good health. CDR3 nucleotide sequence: TGTGCCAGCAGAGTGGCGGGCAATGAGCAGTTCTTC. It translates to CASRVAGNEQFF.